Presented here are 30 T cell receptor beta chains from one specimen sequenced in a study of human T cells and chemical hapten exposure. Time point here: patch test 1, 2 weeks after DPC sensitization. Treatment meaning: therapeutic diphenylcyclopropenone sensitization with weekly scalp DPC. TCRdb called the RACE reads again in MiXCR, with one record for every CDR3 protein. The sample yields more than 100,000 distinct CDR3 sequences, roughly an eighth seen once. Material: whole blood, obtained in connection with sensitization to the hapten diphenylcyclopropenone (DPC). Receptor source: a man aged 18 to 30 with alopecia areata. Some clones in this sample may be carry-over from other donors' samples.

This clonotype has a count of ten or more. The rearrangement links TRBV6-2 or TRBV6-3 to TRBJ2-3; D is ambiguous. The V and J ends lost 10 bases and 4 bases respectively, with 18 bases between them. Germline CDR1 MNHEY, CDR2 SVGEGT. The CDR3 is 14 residues long. As DNA, the CDR3 is TGTGCCACCAACCGCTACGTGGGTTCAGATACGCAGTATTTT. Translation: CATNRYVGSDTQYF.

This clonotype has only a few counts. This chain uses TRBV12-3 or TRBV12-4 with TRBJ2-7, with D maybe TRBD1 (6 bases). Trimming cost V 0 bases and J 0 bases, with 12 bases left between them. The CDR3 is 16 amino acids. The CDR3: CASSLARTESSYEQYF. The CDR3 DNA reads as TGTGCCAGCAGTTTAGCCCGGACAGAGAGCTCCTACGAGCAGTACTTC.

The V and J genes are TRBV19 and TRBJ1-4; a weak D match, TRBD1 (5 bases). This CDR3 region has 14 residues. V was trimmed by 5 bases and J by 0 bases, leaving 7 bases between them. Germline values: CDR1 LNHDA, CDR2 SQIVND (reference sequence). CDR3 loop: CASSETATNEKLFF. CDR3 coding DNA: TGTGCCAGTAGTGAGACAGCAACTAATGAAAAACTGTTTTTT. The entire variable domain, with the rest obtained from reference TRBV19 and TRBJ1-4, is as follows: DGGITQSPKYLFRKEGQNVTLSCEQNLNHDAMYWYRQDPGQGLRLIYYSQIVNDFQKGDIAEGYSVSREKKESFPLTVTSAQKNPTAFYLCASSETATNEKLFFGSGTQLSVL.

This clonotype was detected a few times. The rearrangement links TRBV20-1 to TRBJ2-3; 10 bases are shared with TRBD2. V trimming: 3 bases; J trimming: 2 bases; junction bases outside the gene matches: 11. From germline, CDR1 is DFQATT and CDR2 SNEGSKA (reference sequence). The CDR3 has 17 amino acids. CDR3 residues: CSARGIASGGHTDTQYF. CDR3 in DNA: TGCAGTGCTAGGGGCATCGCTAGCGGGGGCCACACAGATACGCAGTATTTT.

At least ten counts were recorded for this clonotype. The chain employs TRBV7-6 and TRBJ2-2; D is perhaps TRBD2 (6 bases). The CDR3 consists of 15 residues. Germline loops: CDR1 SGHVS, CDR2 FNYEAQ. Trimming left V 2 bases short and J 6 bases short, with 13 bases between. Written as DNA, the CDR3 is TGTGCCAGCAGCTTACGGAGGGAGTTGGCCGGGGAGCTGTTTTTT. Its translation: CASSLRRELAGELFF.

The sample holds a few counts of this clonotype. The chain links TRBV7-8 to TRBJ1-5; no firm D call. Germline values: CDR1 SGHVS, CDR2 FQNEAQ. The CDR3 is 15 residues long. V dropped 2 bases and J dropped 0 bases, with 8 bases sitting between them. The CDR3 DNA is TGTGCCAGCAGCTTATATCACGGTAGCAATCAGCCCCAGCATTTT. This encodes CASSLYHGSNQPQHF.

This clonotype was seen a handful of times. This chain joins TRBV14 and TRBJ2-3; D is possibly TRBD1 or TRBD2 (6 bases each). The CDR3 runs to 17 residues. Germline CDR1 and CDR2: SGHDN and FVKESK. V gave up 1 base and J gave up 2 bases, with 16 bases separating them. CDR3 bases: TGTGCCAGCAGCCAAGTGGGGACGGGGGCCATCACAGATACGCAGTATTTT. This encodes CASSQVGTGAITDTQYF.

The V call is TRBV20-1, the J call TRBJ1-2; D uncertain. Germline values: CDR1 DFQATT, CDR2 SNEGSKA (reference sequence). Trimming shortened V by 8 bases and J by 4 bases, and 23 bases separated the two germline ends. The CDR3 has 15 residues. CDR3 DNA sequence: TGCAGTCCCCGGGGAGGACGGAGCATAAGCTATGGCTACACCTTC. Its translation is CSPRGGRSISYGYTF.

This clonotype came up a few times. The genes are TRBV5-6 and TRBJ2-1; D is perhaps TRBD2 (5 bases). CDR3 length: 14 amino acids. V dropped 9 bases and J dropped 4 bases, with 17 bases sitting between them. The germline V gene encodes CDR1 SGHDT and CDR2 YYEEEE. CDR3 sequence: CATGRGLKYNEQFF. In DNA form, the CDR3 reads TGTGCCACCGGACGGGGTTTAAAGTACAATGAGCAGTTCTTC.

There are a few counts of this clonotype. The V call is TRBV3-1, the J call TRBJ2-1; 12 nucleotides align to TRBD2. Germline trimming cut 4 bases from V and 7 bases from J; bases unmatched to any gene: 5. CDR3 length: 15 amino acids. Looked up from germline, CDR1 is LGHDT and CDR2 is YNNKEL (reference sequence). CDR3 bases: TGTGCCAGCAGCCTTGGACTAGCGGGGAGTAATGAGCAGTTCTTC. This sequence encodes CASSLGLAGSNEQFF.

The V call is TRBV3-1, the J call TRBJ1-1; D gene uncertain. CDR1 and CDR2 (germline): LGHDT, YNNKEL (reference sequence). With 3 bases removed from V and 4 bases from J, the gap between germline ends came to 12 bases. CDR3 length: 14 amino acids. CDR3 in DNA: TGTGCCAGCAGCCACGGGTCCCTGGGCACTGAAGCTTTCTTT. Its translation is CASSHGSLGTEAFF.

The rearrangement joins TRBV20-1 to TRBJ2-7, with 7 bases aligning to TRBD1. The CDR3 runs to 13 residues. Germline V gene sequence: CDR1 DFQATT, CDR2 SNEGSKA (reference sequence). V lost 5 bases, J lost 3 bases, and 7 bases stayed unmatched. The CDR3 reads CSAQGQPFYEQYF. Here the CDR3 DNA reads TGCAGTGCTCAGGGACAGCCGTTCTACGAGCAGTACTTC.

This clonotype was observed at least ten times. The V gene is TRBV19, the J gene TRBJ1-5; D is perhaps TRBD1 (6 bases). The V end lost 7 bases, the J end lost 0 bases, and 13 bases lay between the germline ends. This CDR3 region has 15 residues. The germline CDR1 and CDR2 sequences are LNHDA and SQIVND (reference sequence). In DNA form, the CDR3 reads TGTGCCAGTACCTTAATCAGGGGTAGCAATCAGCCCCAGCATTTT. Translation: CASTLIRGSNQPQHF.

The CDR3 DNA is TGTGCCAGCAGTGAAAGCCAAGAGACCCAGTACTTC. It encodes CASSESQETQYF. The chain links TRBV27 to TRBJ2-5; D gene unclear. Trimming stripped 5 bases from V and 1 base from J, with 5 bases between. CDR3 length: 12 residues. CDR1 and CDR2 (germline): MNHEY, SMNVEV (reference sequence).

The chain is built from TRBV7-9 and TRBJ2-5; no clear D gene. V lost 7 bases, J lost 1 base, and 13 bases lay in between. The CDR3 loop spans 14 amino acids. Germline CDR1 is SEHNR and CDR2 is FQNEAQ (reference sequence). In DNA form, the CDR3 reads TGTGCCAGCACCCGAACGGTGGGCCAAGAGACCCAGTACTTC. Amino acid sequence: CASTRTVGQETQYF.

This clonotype was observed a few times. This chain joins TRBV7-9 and TRBJ2-7; D assignment may be TRBD1 or TRBD2 (5 bases each). Germline assignment: CDR1 SEHNR and CDR2 FQNEAQ (reference sequence). V was shortened by 5 bases and J by 6 bases, with 17 bases between the two germline ends. The CDR3 totals 14 residues. The CDR3 nucleotides read TGTGCCAGCAGCGTGACAGAAGTTGGAGGCGAGCAGTACTTC. Amino acids: CASSVTEVGGEQYF.

The DNA of the CDR3 is TGTGCCAGCACGAGCTCCGGCTGGTCCTATGGCTACACCTTC. Its protein product is CASTSSGWSYGYTF. The chain couples TRBV7-9 to TRBJ1-2; no clear D. Trimming pared 7 bases from V and 4 bases from J, leaving 16 bases between. Per the germline V gene, CDR1 is SEHNR and CDR2 is FQNEAQ (reference sequence). The CDR3 spans 14 residues.

This rearrangement joins TRBV11-2 to TRBJ1-2; no clear D. V dropped 5 bases and J dropped 3 bases, with 19 bases sitting between them. This CDR3 has 16 residues. In germline, CDR1 is SGHAT, CDR2 FQNNGV. In DNA, the CDR3 is TGTGCCAGCAGCCCTATCCCCCGTGTGAGGGACTATGGCTACACCTTC. As protein: CASSPIPRVRDYGYTF.

This clonotype was detected ten times or more. This chain links TRBV11-2 with TRBJ1-5; tentative D call: TRBD1 (5 bases). The germline V and J ends were trimmed by 4 bases and 4 bases, with 11 bases remaining between them. The CDR3 consists of 14 residues. Per germline, CDR1 SGHAT and CDR2 FQNNGV. The CDR3 reads CASSSLQGNQPQHF. In DNA form, the CDR3 reads TGTGCCAGCAGCTCTCTCCAGGGAAATCAGCCCCAGCATTTT. The entire variable domain, with the rest obtained from reference TRBV11-2 and TRBJ1-5, is as follows: EAGVAQSPRYKIIEKRQSVAFWCNPISGHATLYWYQQILGQGPKLLIQFQNNGVVDDSQLPKDRFSAERLKGVDSTLKIQPAKLEDSAVYLCASSSLQGNQPQHFGDGTRLSIL.

This rearrangement joins TRBV4-3 to TRBJ2-5; no reliable D call. The CDR3 runs 15 residues. Trimming took 0 bases from V and 2 from J, leaving 10 bases between them. Germline loops: CDR1 LGHNA, CDR2 YSLEER. CDR3 region: CASSQELRPQETQYF. For the CDR3, the DNA is TGCGCCAGCAGCCAAGAGCTCAGGCCTCAAGAGACCCAGTACTTC.

The chain uses TRBV2 and TRBJ2-7; 8 bases align to TRBD1. V was clipped by 6 bases and J by 3 bases; unmatched bases: 4. The CDR3 consists of 13 residues. CDR1 SNHLY and CDR2 FYNNEI come from the germline V gene. CDR3: CASRFDRGYEQYF. CDR3 nucleotides: TGTGCCAGCAGATTCGACAGGGGCTACGAGCAGTACTTC.

The sample holds a few counts of this clonotype. V usage is TRBV7-2 and J usage is TRBJ1-6, with 8 positions matching TRBD1. J lost 8 bases, V lost 2 bases, and 5 bases had no gene match. The CDR3 length is 15 residues. Germline loops: CDR1 SGHTA, CDR2 FQGNSA. The CDR3 loop is CASSLRQGADSPLHF. The DNA for the CDR3 is TGTGCCAGCAGCTTACGGCAGGGGGCCGATTCACCCCTCCACTTT.

The genes are TRBV29-1 and TRBJ2-7; the D is unclear. Per the germline V gene, CDR1 is SQVTM and CDR2 is ANQGSEA. V dropped 3 bases and J dropped 6 bases, with 6 bases sitting between them. The CDR3 sequence is 10 residues long. The CDR3 DNA is TGCAGCGTTGAGTTTTGCGAGCAGTACGTC. It is translated as CSVEFCEQYV.

The J gene is TRBJ2-5, the V gene TRBV7-2, with 7 positions matching TRBD1. The ends lost 7 bases at V and 6 bases at J; junction bases unmatched: 8. This CDR3 has 13 amino acids. The germline CDR1 and CDR2 sequences are SGHTA and FQGNSA. The CDR3 is CASTEDRTKTQYF. DNA of the CDR3: TGTGCCAGCACCGAGGACAGGACAAAGACCCAGTACTTC.

The chain joins TRBV11-1 to TRBJ2-2; D is undetermined. Germline values: CDR1 SGHAT, CDR2 FQDESV (reference sequence). Trimming took 7 bases from V and 5 from J, leaving 8 bases between them. The CDR3 spans 12 residues. CDR3 protein: CASIPTTGELFF. DNA of the CDR3: TGTGCCAGCATCCCAACAACCGGGGAGCTGTTTTTT.

This clonotype was observed many times. The chain uses TRBV2 and TRBJ2-7; D is ambiguous. V lost 5 bases, J lost 2 bases, and 10 bases lay in between. The germline gives CDR1 SNHLY, CDR2 FYNNEI. The CDR3 totals 13 residues. CDR3 DNA: TGTGCCAGCAGTATGGACGGTACCTACGAGCAGTACGTC. It is translated as CASSMDGTYEQYV.

The sample holds many counts of this clonotype. The V and J genes are TRBV7-9 and TRBJ2-5; D is uncertain. V shed 4 bases and J shed 5 bases, with 11 bases lying between them. This CDR3 comprises 13 residues. Germline CDR1 reads SEHNR; CDR2 reads FQNEAQ (reference sequence). The CDR3 loop is CASSSTTTETQYF. CDR3 nucleotides: TGTGCCAGCAGCTCGACAACTACGGAGACCCAGTACTTC.

A few counts support this clonotype. V and J are TRBV19 and TRBJ1-1; maybe TRBD1 (5 bases). CDR1 is LNHDA and CDR2 is SQIVND in the germline V gene (reference sequence). The V and J ends lost 6 bases and 1 base respectively, with 9 bases between them. The CDR3 is made up of 13 amino acids. CDR3 nucleotides: TGTGCCAGTAGAGGGACCGAGAACACTGAAGCTTTCTTT. This encodes CASRGTENTEAFF. The entire variable domain, with the rest obtained from reference TRBV19 and TRBJ1-1, is as follows: DGGITQSPKYLFRKEGQNVTLSCEQNLNHDAMYWYRQDPGQGLRLIYYSQIVNDFQKGDIAEGYSVSREKKESFPLTVTSAQKNPTAFYLCASRGTENTEAFFGQGTRLTVV.

DNA of the CDR3: TGTGCCAGCAGTTCACTAGGACAGGGCGACTATGGCTACACCTTC. Its translation: CASSSLGQGDYGYTF. The rearrangement links TRBV28 to TRBJ1-2; 8 bases are shared with TRBD1. Germline V CDR1 and CDR2: MDHEN, SYDVKM. This CDR3 is 15 amino acids long. Losses at the gene ends were 4 bases for V and 3 bases for J; bases not matched to a gene: 7.

The chain links TRBV6-6 to TRBJ1-5; D is uncertain. Germline assignment: CDR1 MNHNY and CDR2 SVGAGI (reference sequence). The CDR3 sequence is 16 residues long. V shed 2 bases and J shed 4 bases, with 15 bases lying between them. CDR3 nucleotides: TGTGCCAGCAGTTACGGCGCTCGGGGAGGGAATCAGCCCCAGCATTTT. Residues: CASSYGARGGNQPQHF.